These T cell receptor beta chains were read from a single sample in a study of T-cell reconstitution after alpha-beta-depleted transplantation in children. TCRdb ran MiXCR on the PCR reads and lists one entry per CDR3 protein. Found here are some 200,000 distinct CDR3 sequences, about 6.3% of them singletons; the top ten hold over 2.5%. The sample here was PBMCs from the stem cell graft donor, taken from the stem cell graft. These receptor sequences come from a human donor who donated a stem cell graft to a child with Wiskott-Aldrich syndrome. CDR3s include the opening cysteine and the closing phenylalanine or tryptophan. A D gene is named only where the DNA matches it firmly. Rows may omit the clone size; those that give it use once, few, many or a size class.

abundance	d_gene	v_gene	j_gene	CDR3nt	CDR3aa
many	TRBD1	TRBV12-3/TRBV12-4	TRBJ2-7	TGTGCCAGCAGTCTAGACTTTGGGACAGGGATCTACGAGCAGTACTTC	CASSLDFGTGIYEQYF
.	TRBD1	TRBV16	TRBJ2-6	TGTGCCAGCAGCCCCTCGACAGGGCGGGGGGCCAACGTCCTGACTTTC	CASSPSTGRGANVLTF
few	.	TRBV18	TRBJ2-1	TGTGCCAGCTCAGCCCCATCCGGACAGACCACGGAGCAGTTCTTC	CASSAPSGQTTEQFF
many	.	TRBV29-1	TRBJ1-1	TGCAGCCTTCGTTTCGAAACCACTGAAGCTTTCTTT	CSLRFETTEAFF
many	.	TRBV6-5	TRBJ1-4	TGTGCCAGCGGATCCCTCGAGGGGGAAAAACTGTTTTTT	CASGSLEGEKLFF
.	TRBD2	TRBV3-1	TRBJ2-5	TGTGCCAGCAGCCAAGAAAGAGCGGGGCGAGAGACCCAGTACTTC	CASSQERAGRETQYF
few	.	TRBV5-1	TRBJ1-4	TGCGCCAGCAGCTTGGGGTTCGGGGCAACTAATGAAAAACTGTTTTTT	CASSLGFGATNEKLFF
many	TRBD2	TRBV4-3	TRBJ2-4	TGCGCCAGCAGCCCCCGTAATGGGCTAGCGGGAGATGTGTCCAAAAACATTCAGTACTTC	CASSPRNGLAGDVSKNIQYF
many	.	TRBV7-8	TRBJ2-3	TGTGCCAGCAGCTTAGGGTGGAGGAGCACAGATACGCAGTATTTT	CASSLGWRSTDTQYF
few	.	TRBV5-1	TRBJ2-7	TGCGCCAGCAGCTTGGAACTGGGGACAAAGGGGACCTACGAGCAGTACTTC	CASSLELGTKGTYEQYF
many	TRBD2	TRBV11-1	TRBJ2-1	TGTGCCAGCAGCTTATCCTCGGGGGGGCCCCGTGGCTACAATGAGCAGTTCTTC	CASSLSSGGPRGYNEQFF
many	TRBD1	TRBV10-3	TRBJ1-5	TGTGCCTCGCGGGGGGGACAGATTAATCAGCCCCAGCATTTT	CASRGGQINQPQHF
many	.	TRBV15	TRBJ2-4	TGTGCCACCAAAGGGGCAGCCAAAAACATTCAGTACTTC	CATKGAAKNIQYF
many	.	TRBV12-3/TRBV12-4	TRBJ2-1	TGTGCCAGCAGTTTAGGGGGGGACAATGAGCAGTTCTTC	CASSLGGDNEQFF
many	.	TRBV29-1	TRBJ2-3	TGCAGCGCCGAGGGGGACAAATCAGATACGCAGTATTTT	CSAEGDKSDTQYF
many	.	TRBV10-1	TRBJ2-3	TGCGCCAGCAGTGAGTCGACCATCACAGATACGCAGTATTTT	CASSESTITDTQYF
many	TRBD1	TRBV29-1	TRBJ2-1	TGCAGCGTTCAGTTCCGGGACAGGATTGAGCATGAGCAGTTCTTC	CSVQFRDRIEHEQFF
many	.	TRBV29-1	TRBJ2-1	TGCAGCGTTGAAATCAGGCCCAGGACCAATTTCTACAATGAGCAGTTCTTC	CSVEIRPRTNFYNEQFF
many	.	TRBV5-1	TRBJ1-1	TGCGCCAGCAGTCTCGGGGTGATGAACACTGAAGCTTTCTTT	CASSLGVMNTEAFF
many	.	TRBV12-3/TRBV12-4	TRBJ1-3	TGTGCCAGCACCGTCTCGGCTGGGCCGGGTGGAAACACCATATATTTT	CASTVSAGPGGNTIYF
many	.	TRBV24-1	TRBJ2-2	TGTGCCACCGGAGAAGATTGGAACACCGGGGAGCTGTTTTTT	CATGEDWNTGELFF
.	.	TRBV10-3	TRBJ1-5	TGTGCCAGGGCAGGGTACGGCAATCAGCCCCAGCATTTT	CARAGYGNQPQHF
many	.	TRBV27	TRBJ1-6	TGTGCCAGCAGTCCCGCCGGGGGCAGGCGTCGAATCTCACCCCTCCACTTT	CASSPAGGRRRISPLHF
many	TRBD1	TRBV20-1	TRBJ2-6	TGCAGTGCCGGACAGGGGAGCTCTGGGGCCAACGTCCTGACTTTC	CSAGQGSSGANVLTF
.	.	TRBV4-2	TRBJ2-7	TGTGCCAGCAGCCAAGGGGCGCCGGCCTACGAGCAGTACTTC	CASSQGAPAYEQYF
many	TRBD1	TRBV7-2	TRBJ2-3	TGTGCCAGCAGCCGCGCCAGGGGGCGACCTTCAGATACGCAGTATTTT	CASSRARGRPSDTQYF
many	TRBD2	TRBV4-2	TRBJ2-5	TGTGCCAGCAGCCAAGGGACTAGCGGACAAGAGACCCAGTACTTC	CASSQGTSGQETQYF
.	.	TRBV4-1	TRBJ2-1	TGCGCCAGCAGCCAAGATTCACCTGAGCAGTTCTTC	CASSQDSPEQFF
many	TRBD1	TRBV12-3/TRBV12-4	TRBJ2-1	TGTGCCAGCAGCTGGACAGGGATCATTTGGAATGAGCAGTTCTTC	CASSWTGIIWNEQFF
many	TRBD1	TRBV20-1	TRBJ2-3	TGCAGTGCTCGACAGGGGGCTACAGATACGCAGTATTTT	CSARQGATDTQYF
many	.	TRBV2	TRBJ2-3	TGTGCCAGAACAGAGGCGCGGGACCCAGATACGCAGTATTTT	CARTEARDPDTQYF
many	.	TRBV12-3/TRBV12-4	TRBJ2-6	TGTGCCAGCAGTTTCTCGGGCTCTGGGGCCAACGTCCTGACTTTC	CASSFSGSGANVLTF
many	.	TRBV20-1	TRBJ2-1	TGCAGTGCCCCGCAGGGAGAGCGGGTAGCCTACAATGAGCAGTTCTTC	CSAPQGERVAYNEQFF
many	.	TRBV6-5	TRBJ2-3	TGTGCCGCCTCCGCAGGGGATACGCAGTATTTT	CAASAGDTQYF
.	TRBD2	TRBV11-2	TRBJ2-3	TGTGCCAGCAGCCTACTAGCGGGAGAGGCAGATACGCAGTATTTT	CASSLLAGEADTQYF
many	.	TRBV12-3/TRBV12-4	TRBJ2-2	TGTGCCAGCAGTTTAAACGGGCTTAACACCGGGGAGCTGTTTTTT	CASSLNGLNTGELFF
.	.	TRBV19	TRBJ2-4	TGTGCCAGTAGTAACATCTTCGAAAACATTCAGTACTTC	CASSNIFENIQYF
many	.	TRBV12-3/TRBV12-4	TRBJ1-2	TGTGCCAGCAGCTTTCTCAAGGGACATGGCTACACCTTC	CASSFLKGHGYTF
many	TRBD1	TRBV19	TRBJ1-5	TGTGCCAGTAGTATTTGGCTGGGACAGAATCAGCCCCAGCATTTT	CASSIWLGQNQPQHF
many	.	TRBV12-3/TRBV12-4	TRBJ2-5	TGTGCCAGCAGTGGGCTTCAAGAGACCCAGTACTTC	CASSGLQETQYF
many	.	TRBV6-5	TRBJ2-3	TGTGCCAGCAGTTACATTACTCGGGTGAGCACAGATACGCAGTATTTT	CASSYITRVSTDTQYF
many	.	TRBV5-1	TRBJ1-1	TGCGCCAGCAGCATACAGGGAATGAACACTGAAGCTTTCTTT	CASSIQGMNTEAFF
once	.	TRBV21-1	TRBJ1-1	TGTGCCAGCAGCAAAAGGACAGGGACCATGAACACTGAAGCTTTCTTT	CASSKRTGTMNTEAFF
many	.	TRBV5-6	TRBJ1-3	TGTGCCAGCAGCTTGGAGGGATGGGGGCCAGGAAACACCATATATTTT	CASSLEGWGPGNTIYF
many	.	TRBV15	TRBJ1-2	TGTGCCACCAGCAGAGGGGTAGGGACGAACACCTTC	CATSRGVGTNTF